Sequencing of this T cell receptor beta chain was carried out in a study of T cells in Graves' hyperthyroidism and ophthalmopathy. Many counts were recorded for this clonotype. From RNA transcripts, TCR beta CDR3 regions were amplified. In the first-round RT-PCR of the TCR CDR3, the HTBI primer set was used. TCRdb redid the calling of the multiplex PCR reads with MiXCR, one entry per CDR3 protein. This repertoire shows about 350,000 distinct CDR3 sequences, approximately 13% found once; its top ten account for around 23%. Germline CDR1 is SQVTM and CDR2 is ANQGSEA. V shed 5 bases and J shed 3 bases, with 11 bases lying between them. This CDR3 comprises 12 residues.

The sample consisted of blood. The J gene is TRBJ2-7, the V gene TRBV29-1, with D perhaps assigned TRBD1 or TRBD2 (6 bases each). This receptor was identified in a woman in her twenties or thirties with Graves' hyperthyroidism. The DNA of the CDR3 is TGCAGCGTTTGGGGGGCTGACTACGAGCAGTACTTC. This encodes CSVWGADYEQYF.